A single sample is the source of the 9 T cell receptor beta chains below, sequenced in a study of technical replicates of blood from a few donors. Produced via immunoSEQ multiplex PCR; TCRdb's table is partial and in-frame only. The table lists about 70,000 clones, 95% to 98% of them singletons. The sample consisted of T cells isolated from PBMCs. The receptors shown here come from a human donor in good health.

The J gene is TRBJ1-4, the V gene TRBV6-5, with TRBD1 matching over 9 bases. V dropped 6 bases and J dropped 8; count of bases not matched to a gene: 10. This CDR3 is 15 amino acids long. CDR1 and CDR2 from the germline V gene are MNHEY and SVGAGI. The CDR3 loop reads CASSHAGQGSEKLFF. CDR3 nucleotides: TGTGCCAGCAGCCACGCCGGACAGGGGAGCGAAAAACTGTTTTTT.

V and J are TRBV11-2 and TRBJ1-1, with D uncertain. Germline loops: CDR1 SGHAT, CDR2 FQNNGV. This CDR3 has 14 residues. The ends were cut back, 1 base at V and 4 bases at J, with 10 bases in the middle. The CDR3 bases are TGTGCCAGCAGCTTAGCCCCCACGGGCACTGAAGCTTTCTTT. Amino acid sequence: CASSLAPTGTEAFF.

This clone was counted a single time. J is TRBJ2-2 and V is TRBV5-1; 7 bases align to TRBD2. The CDR3 consists of 14 residues. The germline V gene encodes CDR1 SGHRS and CDR2 YFSETQ. Unmatched junction bases numbered 6, after V lost 5 bases and J lost 5 bases. The chain's CDR3 is CASSKTAGTGELFF. For the CDR3, the DNA is TGCGCCAGCAGTAAAACAGCGGGGACCGGGGAGCTGTTTTTT.

This rearrangement joins TRBV11-2 to TRBJ2-3; 7 positions agree with TRBD1. Germline values: CDR1 SGHAT, CDR2 FQNNGV. This CDR3 spans 15 amino acids. Trimming cost V 7 bases and J 2 bases; bases outside gene matches: 9. CDR3 DNA: TGTGCCAGCACCATGGACAGGACTCTCACAGATACGCAGTATTTT. Protein product: CASTMDRTLTDTQYF. Filled out from reference TRBV11-2 and TRBJ2-3, the complete variable domain reads EAGVAQSPRYKIIEKRQSVAFWCNPISGHATLYWYQQILGQGPKLLIQFQNNGVVDDSQLPKDRFSAERLKGVDSTLKIQPAKLEDSAVYLCASTMDRTLTDTQYFGPGTRLTVL.

The chain is built from TRBV5-6 and TRBJ2-7, with 10 nucleotides matching TRBD1. The CDR3 covers 15 residues. The trim removed 4 bases at V and 0 bases at J, leaving 4 bases unmatched. CDR1 and CDR2 from the germline V gene are SGHDT and YYEEEE. CDR3 amino acids: CASSPGTGVSYEQYF. CDR3 nucleotide sequence: TGTGCCAGCAGCCCCGGGACAGGGGTCTCCTACGAGCAGTACTTC.

The chain couples TRBV7-3 to TRBJ2-3, with D uncertain. This CDR3 has 14 amino acids. The germline V gene has CDR1 SGHTA and CDR2 FQGTGA. The ends were cut back, 4 bases at V and 8 bases at J, with 16 bases in the middle. The CDR3 is CASSSSHTGGTQYF. CDR3 DNA sequence: TGTGCCAGCAGCTCCTCTCACACCGGCGGTACGCAGTATTTT.

This rearrangement joins TRBV9 to TRBJ2-3, with D perhaps matching TRBD2 (6 bases). Germline CDR1 and CDR2: SGDLS and YYNGEE. With 7 bases removed from V and 3 bases from J, the gap between germline ends came to 15 bases. The CDR3 spans 14 residues. CDR3 in amino acids: CASGGGWGTDTQYF. The CDR3 nucleotides read TGTGCCAGCGGAGGAGGGTGGGGGACAGATACGCAGTATTTT.

V and J are TRBV29-1 and TRBJ2-1, with 8 bases matching TRBD2. From germline, CDR1 is SQVTM and CDR2 ANQGSEA. This CDR3 comprises 13 residues. After removal of 6 bases from V and 6 bases from J, the junction contained 7 bases not matched to a gene. This CDR3 reads CSVTSGTSNEQFF. DNA for the CDR3: TGCAGCGTGACCTCCGGGACTAGCAATGAGCAGTTCTTC.

This chain uses TRBV27 with TRBJ2-7, with D possibly being TRBD2 (6 bases). V was cut by 2 bases and J by 3 bases, with 11 bases left in between. From germline, CDR1 is MNHEY and CDR2 SMNVEV (reference sequence). The CDR3 loop spans 14 amino acids. The CDR3 nucleotides are TGTGCCAGCAGTTTAGGCGGGAAGAACTACGAGCAGTACTTC. Protein: CASSLGGKNYEQYF.